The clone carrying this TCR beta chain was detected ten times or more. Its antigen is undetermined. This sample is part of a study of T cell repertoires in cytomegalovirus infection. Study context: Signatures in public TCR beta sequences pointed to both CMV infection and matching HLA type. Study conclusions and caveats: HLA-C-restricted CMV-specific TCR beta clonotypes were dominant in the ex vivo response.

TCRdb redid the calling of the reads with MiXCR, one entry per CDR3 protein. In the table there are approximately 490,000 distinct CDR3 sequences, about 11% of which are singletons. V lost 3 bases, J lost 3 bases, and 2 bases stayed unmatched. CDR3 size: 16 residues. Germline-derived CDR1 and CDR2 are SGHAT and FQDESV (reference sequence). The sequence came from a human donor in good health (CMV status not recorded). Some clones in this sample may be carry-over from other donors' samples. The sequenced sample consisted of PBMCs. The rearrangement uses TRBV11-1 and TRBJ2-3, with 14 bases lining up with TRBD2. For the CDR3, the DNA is TGTGCCAGCAGCTTGAGGACTAGCGGGAGGACAGATACGCAGTATTTT. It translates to CASSLRTSGRTDTQYF.